The 25 T cell receptor beta chains below all came from one sample that was sequenced in a study of blood T cells in healthy people across ages. A second PCR of roughly 6 to 12 cycles used a sample-barcoded 5' primer and a J-beta primer mix. MiXCR, applied by TCRdb to the 5' RACE reads, yields one record per CDR3 protein. The table lists approximately 1,000,000 distinct CDR3 sequences, around two fifths of them singletons. Sequenced input: blood. The origin of the receptors is a man between 18 and 35 years old in good health.

This chain uses TRBV10-3 with TRBJ1-2; no definite D call. Trimming stripped 8 bases from V and 6 bases from J, with 16 bases between. CDR3 size: 13 residues. CDR1 and CDR2 from the germline V gene are ENHRY and SYGVKD. The CDR3 DNA is TGTGCCATCCTCACCGGAGTGGAGGATGGCTACACCTTC. Translating gives CAILTGVEDGYTF.

The chain has TRBV7-9 and TRBJ1-2, with D unresolved. Trimming cost V 1 base and J 2 bases, with 14 bases left between them. The germline CDR1 and CDR2 sequences are SEHNR and FQNEAQ (reference sequence). The CDR3 runs to 16 residues. The CDR3 nucleotides are TGTGCCAGCAGCTTAGAGTATTCCATACCCAACTATGGCTACACCTTC. Translating gives CASSLEYSIPNYGYTF.

The rearrangement joins TRBV12-3 or TRBV12-4 to TRBJ1-2; TRBD1 is a possible D gene (6 bases). The CDR3 spans 15 residues. Trimming took off 7 bases at V and 4 bases at J, with 19 bases between the two ends. This CDR3 reads CASTPGGGIPYGYTF. CDR3 DNA sequence: TGTGCCAGCACACCCGGAGGGGGAATCCCCTATGGCTACACCTTC.

V gene TRBV28 combines with J gene TRBJ2-1; 12 bases fit TRBD2. J was trimmed by 7 bases and V by 4 bases; bases with no gene match: 8. The germline V gene encodes CDR1 MDHEN and CDR2 SYDVKM. The CDR3 totals 16 residues. Here the CDR3 DNA reads TGTGCCAGCAGTTCCCGGACTAGCGGGATCGGGAATGAGCAGTTCTTC. It translates to CASSSRTSGIGNEQFF.

The chain couples TRBV20-1 to TRBJ1-4; no firm D call. Germline CDR1 is DFQATT and CDR2 is SNEGSKA (reference sequence). The CDR3 totals 14 residues. The V end was cut by 0 bases, the J end by 5 bases, with 10 bases between. The CDR3 spells CSAREGSRNEKLFF. CDR3 in DNA: TGCAGTGCTAGAGAGGGCAGCAGGAATGAAAAACTGTTTTTT.

Comments on this clonotype: This clone may be a read error of a much larger clone one base away. This chain uses TRBV12-3 or TRBV12-4 with TRBJ1-1, with D uncertain. The CDR3 has 12 amino acids. The CDR3 nucleotides are TGTGCCAGCAGATTAGGGAACACTGAAGCTTTCTTT. This gives the protein CASRLGNTEAFF.

This clonotype was picked up a small number of times. The J gene is TRBJ2-3, the V gene TRBV13; 7 bases agree with TRBD2. This CDR3 is 17 amino acids long. Losses at the gene ends were 0 bases for V and 6 bases for J; bases not matched to a gene: 12. Per germline, CDR1 PRHDT and CDR2 FYEKMQ (reference sequence). DNA of the CDR3: TGTGCCAGCAGCTTAGGTCGCGGGGGAGCCCTTCGGGATACGCAGTATTTT. Translation gives CASSLGRGGALRDTQYF.

The gene calls are TRBV4-3 and TRBJ2-3; a possible D gene is TRBD2 (7 bases). The CDR3 spans 18 residues. Germline CDR1 LGHNA, CDR2 YSLEER. V was pared by 0 bases and J by 0 bases, with 16 bases between. CDR3 region: CASSQDPGGGGSTDTQYF. CDR3 nucleotide sequence: TGCGCCAGCAGCCAAGATCCGGGGGGCGGGGGAAGCACAGATACGCAGTATTTT.

The chain combines TRBV25-1 with TRBJ2-5; 10 nucleotides match TRBD2. This CDR3 comprises 18 residues. V was pared by 4 bases and J by 0 bases, with 11 bases of the junction left unmatched. Germline lookup yields CDR1 MGHDK and CDR2 SYGVNS. CDR3 bases: TGTGCCAGCAGTGGGGAAGCGGGGGGGCCAAAGTACCAAGAGACCCAGTACTTC. Translated, it gives CASSGEAGGPKYQETQYF. Using reference TRBV25-1 and TRBJ2-5 for the parts outside the CDR3, the full variable domain is EADIYQTPRYLVIGTGKKITLECSQTMGHDKMYWYQQDPGMELHLIHYSYGVNSTEKGDLSSESTVSRIRTEHFPLTLESARPSHTSQYLCASSGEAGGPKYQETQYFGPGTRLLVL.

Only a few counts were recorded for this clonotype. CDR3 DNA sequence: TGTGCCAGCAGTCCTGTGGGACAGGGAAATCAGCCCCAGCATTTT. Its protein product is CASSPVGQGNQPQHF. The rearrangement joins TRBV12-3 or TRBV12-4 to TRBJ1-5; TRBD1 matches at 9 bases. The CDR3 loop spans 15 amino acids. The ends lost 5 bases at V and 4 bases at J; junction bases unmatched: 6.

In this sample, this clonotype turned up once. At one of its ends the junction is not consistent with the germline gene, which may arise from a read error. The chain has TRBV11-2 and TRBJ1-1; TRBD1 aligns across 8 bases. CDR1 and CDR2 (germline): SGHAT, FQNNGV. The CDR3 has 15 residues. CDR3 DNA: TGTGCCAGTAGCGAACATCGGACAGGGAACACTGGAGCTTTCTTT. Protein: CASSEHRTGNTGAFF.

The V call is TRBV10-3, the J call TRBJ1-1, with a weak D call TRBD1 (6 bases). Germline lookup yields CDR1 ENHRY and CDR2 SYGVKD. V was pared by 10 bases and J by 0 bases, with 15 bases between. The CDR3 has 14 residues. CDR3 in amino acids: CATQGSGMNTEAFF. The CDR3 DNA sequence: TGTGCCACACAGGGTAGTGGAATGAACACTGAAGCTTTCTTT.

This clonotype has more than one count but fewer than ten. V and J are TRBV4-2 and TRBJ2-7, with TRBD2 identical over 9 bases. J was trimmed by 7 bases and V by 0 bases; bases with no gene match: 10. CDR1 LGHNA and CDR2 YNFKEQ come from the germline V gene. CDR3 length equals 16 residues. The CDR3: CASSQDQRGAYNEQYF. In DNA, the CDR3 is TGTGCCAGCAGCCAAGATCAGCGGGGGGCCTACAATGAGCAGTACTTC.

This clonotype was observed a handful of times. The rearrangement uses TRBV29-1 and TRBJ2-5; unclear D gene. The germline CDR1 and CDR2 sequences are SQVTM and ANQGSEA. V lost 7 bases and J 1 base, leaving 10 bases between the germline ends. CDR3 length: 12 residues. The DNA for the CDR3 is TGCAGCGCCACTTCAGGCCAAGAGACCCAGTACTTC. The encoded protein is CSATSGQETQYF.

The chain joins TRBV5-6 to TRBJ2-1; D not resolved. The CDR3 loop spans 14 amino acids. The V end was cut by 4 bases, the J end by 5 bases, with 13 bases between. In germline, CDR1 is SGHDT, CDR2 YYEEEE. In nucleotides, the CDR3 is TGTGCCAGCAGCCCAAGGGCCACCAACAATGAGCAGTTCTTC. Protein sequence: CASSPRATNNEQFF.

The V call is TRBV9, the J call TRBJ1-2, with a weak D call TRBD1 (5 bases). The CDR3 has 15 amino acids. Germline CDR1 and CDR2: SGDLS and YYNGEE. Between the trimmed V and J ends, which lost 3 bases and 2 bases, there was a span of 14 bases. The CDR3 here is CASSEHKWDNYGYTF. Written as DNA, the CDR3 is TGTGCCAGCAGCGAACATAAATGGGACAACTATGGCTACACCTTC. The variable domain in full, with the rest retrieved from reference TRBV9 and TRBJ1-2, is DSGVTQTPKHLITATGQRVTLRCSPRSGDLSVYWYQQSLDQGLQFLIQYYNGEERAKGNILERFSAQQFPDLHSELNLSSLELGDSALYFCASSEHKWDNYGYTFGSGTRLTVV.

This clonotype was counted only a few times. V and J are TRBV4-2 and TRBJ2-1, with no clear D. From germline, CDR1 is LGHNA and CDR2 YNFKEQ. Trimming stripped 1 base from V and 5 bases from J, with 9 bases between. The CDR3 sequence is 14 residues long. CDR3 sequence (DNA): TGTGCCAGCAGCCAAGGAGGAGTCGACAATGAGCAGTTCTTC. Translation gives CASSQGGVDNEQFF.

This clonotype was observed a handful of times. The rearrangement uses TRBV7-6 and TRBJ2-1; TRBD2 is a possible D gene (6 bases). Between the trimmed V and J ends, which lost 5 bases and 8 bases, there was a span of 13 bases. The CDR3 covers 13 residues. Germline values: CDR1 SGHVS, CDR2 FNYEAQ. The CDR3 bases are TGTGCCAGCAGCCCTTCTAGCGTCGATGAGCAGTTCTTC. Translation gives CASSPSSVDEQFF.

This chain connects TRBV9 to TRBJ1-1; no reliable D call. CDR3 length equals 15 residues. Germline V gene sequence: CDR1 SGDLS, CDR2 YYNGEE. Trimming took 0 bases from V and 4 from J, leaving 13 bases between them. The CDR3 region is CASSVVNSLLTEAFF. The CDR3 DNA reads TGTGCCAGCAGCGTAGTAAACAGCCTACTCACTGAAGCTTTCTTT.

The table lists this clonotype with a few counts. The chain combines TRBV3-1 with TRBJ1-2; D is uncertain. Trimming cost V 4 bases and J 4 bases, with 19 bases left between them. Germline V gene lookup returns CDR1 LGHDT and CDR2 YNNKEL (reference sequence). There are 16 residues in the CDR3. The DNA of the CDR3 is TGTGCCAGCAGCCCAACAGCGGGCTATGGCCGCTATGGCTACACCTTC. It translates to CASSPTAGYGRYGYTF.

This clonotype was found a few times. The V call is TRBV6-1, the J call TRBJ2-7; D remains unclear. Germline V lookup: CDR1 MNHNS, CDR2 SASEGT. The CDR3 extends over 13 amino acids. With 2 bases removed from V and 6 bases from J, the gap between germline ends came to 11 bases. The DNA for the CDR3 is TGTGCCAGCAGTGAAATTCGGCAGGCCGAGCAGTACTTC. Its protein is CASSEIRQAEQYF.

The CDR3 bases are TGTGCCAGCAGTTTTCAAAGGGCCCAAGATGCTGAGCAGTACTTC. As protein: CASSFQRAQDAEQYF. J is TRBJ2-7 and V is TRBV12-3 or TRBV12-4, with D unclear. The CDR3 is 15 residues long. The V and J ends lost 3 bases and 7 bases respectively, with 19 bases between them.

This chain links TRBV7-2 with TRBJ2-3; 7 bases line up with TRBD2. CDR3 length equals 15 residues. Germline values: CDR1 SGHTA, CDR2 FQGNSA. The V and J ends lost 2 bases and 4 bases, in that order; junction bases with no gene match: 6. The DNA for the CDR3 is TGTGCCAGCAGCTTACGGACTAGTGGTCCAGATACGCAGTATTTT. Its translation is CASSLRTSGPDTQYF.

This clonotype was counted only a few times. The J gene is TRBJ1-1, the V gene TRBV29-1; D possibly corresponds to TRBD1 (5 bases). V was pared by 6 bases and J by 7 bases, with 12 bases between. CDR3 size: 11 residues. Germline V gene lookup returns CDR1 SQVTM and CDR2 ANQGSEA. CDR3 amino acids: CSVLTENEAFF. Written as DNA, the CDR3 is TGCAGCGTGTTGACAGAAAATGAAGCTTTCTTT.

This sequence joins TRBV2 and TRBJ1-4, with D perhaps matching TRBD1 (5 bases). This CDR3 is 13 amino acids long. V was cut by 6 bases and J by 16 bases, with 21 bases left in between. Germline V CDR1 and CDR2: SNHLY, FYNNEI. Here the CDR3 reads CASSDSWGGQKFF. The CDR3 DNA reads TGTGCCAGCAGCGACAGCTGGGGAGGACAAAAGTTTTTT.